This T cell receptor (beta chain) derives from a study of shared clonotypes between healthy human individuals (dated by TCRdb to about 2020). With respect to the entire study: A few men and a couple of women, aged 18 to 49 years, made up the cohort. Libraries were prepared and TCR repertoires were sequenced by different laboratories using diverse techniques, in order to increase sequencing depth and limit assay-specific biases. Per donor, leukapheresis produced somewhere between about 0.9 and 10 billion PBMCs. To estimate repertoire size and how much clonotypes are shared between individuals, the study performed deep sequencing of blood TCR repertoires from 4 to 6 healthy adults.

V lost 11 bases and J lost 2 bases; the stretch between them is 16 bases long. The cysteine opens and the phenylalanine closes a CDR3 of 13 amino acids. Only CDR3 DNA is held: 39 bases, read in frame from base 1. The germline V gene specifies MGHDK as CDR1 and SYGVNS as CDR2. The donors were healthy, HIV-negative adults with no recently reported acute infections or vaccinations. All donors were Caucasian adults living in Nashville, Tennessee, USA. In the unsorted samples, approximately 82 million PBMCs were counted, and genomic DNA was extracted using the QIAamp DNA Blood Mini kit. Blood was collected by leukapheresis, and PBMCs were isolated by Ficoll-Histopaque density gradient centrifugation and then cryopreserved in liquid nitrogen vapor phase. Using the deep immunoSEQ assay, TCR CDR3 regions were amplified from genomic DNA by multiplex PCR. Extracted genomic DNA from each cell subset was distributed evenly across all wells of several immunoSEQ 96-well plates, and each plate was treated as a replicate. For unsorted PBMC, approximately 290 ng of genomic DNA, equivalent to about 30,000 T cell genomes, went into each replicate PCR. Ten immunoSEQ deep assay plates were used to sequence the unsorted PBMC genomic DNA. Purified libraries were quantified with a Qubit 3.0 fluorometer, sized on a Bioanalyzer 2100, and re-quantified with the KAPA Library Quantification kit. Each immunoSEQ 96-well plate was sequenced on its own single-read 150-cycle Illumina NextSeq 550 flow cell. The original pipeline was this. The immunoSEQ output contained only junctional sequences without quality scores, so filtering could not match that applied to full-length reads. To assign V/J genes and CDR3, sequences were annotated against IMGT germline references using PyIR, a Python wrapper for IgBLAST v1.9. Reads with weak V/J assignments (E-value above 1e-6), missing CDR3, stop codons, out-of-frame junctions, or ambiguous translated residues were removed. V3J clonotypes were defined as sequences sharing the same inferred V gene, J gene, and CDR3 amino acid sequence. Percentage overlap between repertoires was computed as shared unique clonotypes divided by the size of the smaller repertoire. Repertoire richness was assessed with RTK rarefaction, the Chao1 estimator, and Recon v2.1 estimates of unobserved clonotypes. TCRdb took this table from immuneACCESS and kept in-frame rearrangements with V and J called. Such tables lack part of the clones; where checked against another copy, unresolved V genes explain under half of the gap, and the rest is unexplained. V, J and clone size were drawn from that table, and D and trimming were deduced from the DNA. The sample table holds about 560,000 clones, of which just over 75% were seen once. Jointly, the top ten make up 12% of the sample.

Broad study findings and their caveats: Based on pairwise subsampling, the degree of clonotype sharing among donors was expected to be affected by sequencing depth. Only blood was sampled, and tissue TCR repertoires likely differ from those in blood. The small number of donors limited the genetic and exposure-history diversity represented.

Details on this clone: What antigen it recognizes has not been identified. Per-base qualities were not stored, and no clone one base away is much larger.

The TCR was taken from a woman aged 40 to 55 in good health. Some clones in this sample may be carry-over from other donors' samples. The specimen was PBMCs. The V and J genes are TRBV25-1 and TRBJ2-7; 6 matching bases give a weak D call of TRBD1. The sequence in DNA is TGTGCCGGGGGCAGGGGTCCCCCCTACGAGCAGTACTTC. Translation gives CAGGRGPPYEQYF.